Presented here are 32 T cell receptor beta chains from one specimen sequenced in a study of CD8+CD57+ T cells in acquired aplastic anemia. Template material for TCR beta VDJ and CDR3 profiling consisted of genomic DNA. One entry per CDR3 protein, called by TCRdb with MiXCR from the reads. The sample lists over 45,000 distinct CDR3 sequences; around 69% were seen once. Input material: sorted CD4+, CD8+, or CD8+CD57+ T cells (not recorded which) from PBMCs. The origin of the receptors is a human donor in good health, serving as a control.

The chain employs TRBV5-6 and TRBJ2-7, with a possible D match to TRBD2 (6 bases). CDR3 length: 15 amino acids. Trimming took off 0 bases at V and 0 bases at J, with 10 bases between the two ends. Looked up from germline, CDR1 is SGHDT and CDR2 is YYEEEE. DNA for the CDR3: TGTGCCAGCAGCTTGGGTGGGGGGTTCTCCTACGAGCAGTACTTC. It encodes CASSLGGGFSYEQYF.

DNA for the CDR3: TGTGCCAGCAGCTTAGTTGCACGCGCTTTCTTT. It specifies CASSLVARAFF. V and J are TRBV11-2 and TRBJ1-1; D unresolved. This CDR3 contains 11 residues. Per the germline V gene, CDR1 is SGHAT and CDR2 is FQNNGV. The V gene lost 1 base and the J gene lost 11 bases, with 8 bases spanning the gap.

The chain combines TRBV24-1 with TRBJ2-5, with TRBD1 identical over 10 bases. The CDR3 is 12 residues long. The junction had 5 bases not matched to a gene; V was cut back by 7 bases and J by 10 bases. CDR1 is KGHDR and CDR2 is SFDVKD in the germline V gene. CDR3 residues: CATSGTGVSQYF. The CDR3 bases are TGTGCCACCAGCGGGACAGGGGTGAGCCAGTACTTC.

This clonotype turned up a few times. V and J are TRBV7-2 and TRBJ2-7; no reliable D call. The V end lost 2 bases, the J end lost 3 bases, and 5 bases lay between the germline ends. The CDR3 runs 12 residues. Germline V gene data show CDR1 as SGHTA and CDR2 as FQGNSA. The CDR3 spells CASSLSGYEQYF. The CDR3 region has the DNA TGTGCCAGCAGCTTATCGGGCTACGAGCAGTACTTC. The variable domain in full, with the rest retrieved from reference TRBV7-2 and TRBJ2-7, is GAGVSQSPSNKVTEKGKDVELRCDPISGHTALYWYRQSLGQGLEFLIYFQGNSAPDKSGLPSDRFSAERTGGSVSTLTIQRTQQEDSAVYLCASSLSGYEQYFGPGTRLTVT.

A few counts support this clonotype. This CDR3 is CASSELQGWQFF. The CDR3 bases are TGTGCCAGCAGTGAACTTCAGGGGTGGCAGTTCTTC. The chain recombines TRBV2 with TRBJ2-1, with D possibly TRBD1 on 6 matching bases. The CDR3 covers 12 residues. The germline V gene encodes CDR1 SNHLY and CDR2 FYNNEI. Trimming removed 2 bases at V and 12 bases at J, with 11 bases between.

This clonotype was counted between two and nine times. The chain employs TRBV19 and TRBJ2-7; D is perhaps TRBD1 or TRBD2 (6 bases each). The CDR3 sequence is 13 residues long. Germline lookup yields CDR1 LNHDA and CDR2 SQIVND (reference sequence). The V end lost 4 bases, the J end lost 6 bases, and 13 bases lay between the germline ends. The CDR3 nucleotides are TGTGCCAGTAGTACCGGGGGACACTTCGAGCAGTACTTC. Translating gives CASSTGGHFEQYF. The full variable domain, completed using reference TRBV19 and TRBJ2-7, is DGGITQSPKYLFRKEGQNVTLSCEQNLNHDAMYWYRQDPGQGLRLIYYSQIVNDFQKGDIAEGYSVSREKKESFPLTVTSAQKNPTAFYLCASSTGGHFEQYFGPGTRLTVT.

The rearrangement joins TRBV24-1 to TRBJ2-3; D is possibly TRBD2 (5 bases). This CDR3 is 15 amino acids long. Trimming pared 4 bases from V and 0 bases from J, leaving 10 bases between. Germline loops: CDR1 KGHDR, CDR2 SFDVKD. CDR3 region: CATSDPRTSTDTQYF. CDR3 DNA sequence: TGTGCCACCAGTGACCCACGGACTAGCACAGATACGCAGTATTTT.

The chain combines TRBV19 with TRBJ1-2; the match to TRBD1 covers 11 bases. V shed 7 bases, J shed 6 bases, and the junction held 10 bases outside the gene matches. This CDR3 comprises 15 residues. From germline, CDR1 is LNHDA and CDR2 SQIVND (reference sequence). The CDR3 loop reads CASTSTGTGGNGYTF. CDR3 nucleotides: TGTGCCAGTACGTCGACCGGGACAGGGGGTAATGGCTACACCTTC.

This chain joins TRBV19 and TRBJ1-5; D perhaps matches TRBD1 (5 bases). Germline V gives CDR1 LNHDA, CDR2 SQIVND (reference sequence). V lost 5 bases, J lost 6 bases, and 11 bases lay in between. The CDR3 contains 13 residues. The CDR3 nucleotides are TGTGCCAGTAGTGGGGCGGAGACTCAGCCCCAGCATTTT. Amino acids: CASSGAETQPQHF.

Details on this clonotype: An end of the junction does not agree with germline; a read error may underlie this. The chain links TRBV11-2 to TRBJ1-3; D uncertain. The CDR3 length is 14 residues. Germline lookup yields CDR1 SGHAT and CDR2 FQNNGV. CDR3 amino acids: CASSLTDSGNTIYF. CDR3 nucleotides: TGCGCCAGCAGCTTAACAGACTCTGGAAACACCATATATTTT.

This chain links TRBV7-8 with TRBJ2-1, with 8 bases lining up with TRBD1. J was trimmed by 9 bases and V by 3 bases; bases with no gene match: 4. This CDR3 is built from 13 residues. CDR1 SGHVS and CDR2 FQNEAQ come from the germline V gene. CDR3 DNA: TGTGCCAGCAGCTTGTCCACAGGGGGTGAGCAGTTCTTC. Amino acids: CASSLSTGGEQFF.

The CDR3 bases are TGTGCCACGGGACAGGCTAACACAGATACGCAGTATTTT. Translated, it gives CATGQANTDTQYF. The genes are TRBV24-1 and TRBJ2-3; TRBD1 matches 8 bases. The germline V gene has CDR1 KGHDR and CDR2 SFDVKD. The length of the CDR3 is 13 residues. Losses at the gene ends were 10 bases for V and 2 bases for J; bases not matched to a gene: 4.

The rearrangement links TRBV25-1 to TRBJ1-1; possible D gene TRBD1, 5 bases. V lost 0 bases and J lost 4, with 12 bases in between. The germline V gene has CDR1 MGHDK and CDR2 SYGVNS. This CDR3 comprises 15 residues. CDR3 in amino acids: CASSEYGGGGTEAFF. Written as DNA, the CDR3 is TGTGCCAGCAGTGAATATGGGGGTGGCGGCACTGAAGCTTTCTTT.

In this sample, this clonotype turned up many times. The chain's CDR3 is CASSLGRVPFTDTQYF. The DNA of the CDR3 is TGTGCCAGCAGCTTAGGAAGGGTTCCGTTCACAGATACGCAGTATTTT. This chain uses TRBV7-9 with TRBJ2-3; D unclear. Trimming took off 1 base at V and 2 bases at J, with 13 bases between the two ends. This CDR3 is 16 amino acids long. Germline V gene sequence: CDR1 SEHNR, CDR2 FQNEAQ (reference sequence). Full variable domain (remainder filled in from reference TRBV7-9 and TRBJ2-3): DTGVSQNPRHKITKRGQNVTFRCDPISEHNRLYWYRQTLGQGPEFLTYFQNEAQLEKSRLLSDRFSAERPKGSFSTLEIQRTEQGDSAMYLCASSLGRVPFTDTQYFGPGTRLTVL.

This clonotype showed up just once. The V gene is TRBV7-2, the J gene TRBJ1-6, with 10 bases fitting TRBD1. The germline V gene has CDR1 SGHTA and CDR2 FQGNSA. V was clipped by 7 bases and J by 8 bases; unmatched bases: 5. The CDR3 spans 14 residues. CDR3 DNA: TGTGCCAGCACCCAGGGACAGGGGTATTCACCCCTCCACTTT. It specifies CASTQGQGYSPLHF.

Written as DNA, the CDR3 is TGTGCCATCAGTGAGGTTCAGGGATTGGGCACAGATACGCAGTATTTT. Amino acids: CAISEVQGLGTDTQYF. This chain connects TRBV10-3 to TRBJ2-3; TRBD1 is a possible D gene (5 bases). Trimming pared 2 bases from V and 1 base from J, leaving 13 bases between. This CDR3 region has 16 residues. Germline CDR1 is ENHRY and CDR2 is SYGVKD.

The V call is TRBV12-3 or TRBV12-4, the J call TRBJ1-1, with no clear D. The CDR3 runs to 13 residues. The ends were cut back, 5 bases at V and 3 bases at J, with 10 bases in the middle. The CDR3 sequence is CASSAKSYTEAFF. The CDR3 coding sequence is TGTGCCAGCAGTGCCAAGAGTTACACTGAAGCTTTCTTT.

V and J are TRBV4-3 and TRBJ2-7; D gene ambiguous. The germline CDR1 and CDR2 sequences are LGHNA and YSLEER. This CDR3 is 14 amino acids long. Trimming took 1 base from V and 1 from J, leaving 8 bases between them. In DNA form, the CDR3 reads TGCGCCAGCAGCCAAGGGACGGCTTCCTACGAGCAGTACTTC. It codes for CASSQGTASYEQYF.

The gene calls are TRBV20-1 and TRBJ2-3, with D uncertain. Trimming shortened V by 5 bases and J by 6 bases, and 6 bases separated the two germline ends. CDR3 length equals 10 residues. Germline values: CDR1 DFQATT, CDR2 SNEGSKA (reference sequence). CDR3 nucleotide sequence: TGCAGTGCTCCTCACGATACGCAGTATTTT. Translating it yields CSAPHDTQYF.

This CDR3 is CAISVEVGGTNTEAFF. CDR3 nucleotide sequence: TGTGCCATCAGTGTGGAGGTGGGGGGAACGAACACTGAAGCTTTCTTT. This chain links TRBV10-3 with TRBJ1-1; the D gene is possibly TRBD1 (5 bases). Looked up from germline, CDR1 is ENHRY and CDR2 is SYGVKD. This CDR3 comprises 16 residues. V dropped 4 bases and J dropped 1 base, with 16 bases sitting between them.

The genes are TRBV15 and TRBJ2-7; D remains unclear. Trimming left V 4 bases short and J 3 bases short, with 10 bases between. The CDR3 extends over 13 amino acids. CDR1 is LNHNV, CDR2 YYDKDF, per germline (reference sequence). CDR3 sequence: CATSTYRGYEQYF. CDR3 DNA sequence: TGTGCCACCAGCACTTACCGAGGCTACGAGCAGTACTTC.

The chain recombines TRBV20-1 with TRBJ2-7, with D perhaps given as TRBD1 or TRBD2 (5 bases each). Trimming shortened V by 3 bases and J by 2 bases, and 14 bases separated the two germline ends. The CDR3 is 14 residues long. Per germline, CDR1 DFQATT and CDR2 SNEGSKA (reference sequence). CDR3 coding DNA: TGCAGTGCTAGTAGGGGACCTGATACCTACGAGCAGTACTTC. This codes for CSASRGPDTYEQYF.

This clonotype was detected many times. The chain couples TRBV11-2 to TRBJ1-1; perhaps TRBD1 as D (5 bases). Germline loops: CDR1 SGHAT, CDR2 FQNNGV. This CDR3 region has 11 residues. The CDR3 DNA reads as TGTCGACAGCTAATTGGGACCAAAGCTTTCTTT. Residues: CRQLIGTKAFF.

The CDR3 is CSAPRLAGDGEQFF. The DNA of the CDR3 is TGCAGTGCCCCTAGACTAGCGGGGGATGGAGAGCAGTTCTTC. The J gene is TRBJ2-1, the V gene TRBV20-1, with 12 bases identical to TRBD2. The CDR3 loop spans 14 amino acids. Per the germline V gene, CDR1 is DFQATT and CDR2 is SNEGSKA (reference sequence). V was pared by 6 bases and J by 10 bases, with 10 bases of the junction left unmatched.

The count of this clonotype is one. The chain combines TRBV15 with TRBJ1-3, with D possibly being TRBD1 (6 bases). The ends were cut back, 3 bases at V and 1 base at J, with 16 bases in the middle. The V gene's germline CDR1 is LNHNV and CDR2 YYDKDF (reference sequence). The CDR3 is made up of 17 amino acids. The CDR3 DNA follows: TGTGCCACCAGCAGTGAATTCGGGGGCATTTCTGGAAACACCATATATTTT. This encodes CATSSEFGGISGNTIYF. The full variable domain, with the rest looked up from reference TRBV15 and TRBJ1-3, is DAMVIQNPRYQVTQFGKPVTLSCSQTLNHNVMYWYQQKSSQAPKLLFHYYDKDFNNEADTPDNFQSRRPNTSFCFLDIRSPGLGDTAMYLCATSSEFGGISGNTIYFGEGSWLTVV.

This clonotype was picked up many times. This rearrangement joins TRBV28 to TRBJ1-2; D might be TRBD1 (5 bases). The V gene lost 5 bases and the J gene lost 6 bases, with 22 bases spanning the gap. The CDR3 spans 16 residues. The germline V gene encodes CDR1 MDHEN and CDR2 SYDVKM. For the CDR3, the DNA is TGTGCCAGCAGTCCGTACGCCTTGACAGCCACCAATGGCTACACCTTC. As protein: CASSPYALTATNGYTF.

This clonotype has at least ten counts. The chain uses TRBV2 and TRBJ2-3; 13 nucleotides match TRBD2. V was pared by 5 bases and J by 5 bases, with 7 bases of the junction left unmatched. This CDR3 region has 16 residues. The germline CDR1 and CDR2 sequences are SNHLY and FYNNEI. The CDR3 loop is CASSTGTSGIVDTQYF. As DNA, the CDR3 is TGTGCCAGCAGTACCGGGACTAGCGGGATTGTAGATACGCAGTATTTT.

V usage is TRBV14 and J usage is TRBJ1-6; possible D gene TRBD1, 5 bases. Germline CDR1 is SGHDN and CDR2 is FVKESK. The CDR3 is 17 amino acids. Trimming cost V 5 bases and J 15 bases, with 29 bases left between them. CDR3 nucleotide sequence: TGTGCCAGCAGCAACCAACCAGGCCCGGGGCACCCTACTGGCCTCCACTTT. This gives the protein CASSNQPGPGHPTGLHF.

CDR3 bases: TGTGCCACCAGCAGAGGACAGGGGTCGGAGACCCAGTACTTC. Protein product: CATSRGQGSETQYF. The chain carries TRBV15 and TRBJ2-5; TRBD1 aligns across 8 bases. The V and J ends lost 1 base and 5 bases, in that order; junction bases with no gene match: 3. Germline V gives CDR1 LNHNV, CDR2 YYDKDF (reference sequence). The CDR3 totals 14 residues.

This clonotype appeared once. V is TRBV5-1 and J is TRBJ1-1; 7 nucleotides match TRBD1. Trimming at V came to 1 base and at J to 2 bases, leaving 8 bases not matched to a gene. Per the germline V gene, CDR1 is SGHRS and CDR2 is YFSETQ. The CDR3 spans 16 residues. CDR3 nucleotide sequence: TGCGCCAGCAGCTTGACTCAGACAGGGATAAACACTGAAGCTTTCTTT. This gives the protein CASSLTQTGINTEAFF.

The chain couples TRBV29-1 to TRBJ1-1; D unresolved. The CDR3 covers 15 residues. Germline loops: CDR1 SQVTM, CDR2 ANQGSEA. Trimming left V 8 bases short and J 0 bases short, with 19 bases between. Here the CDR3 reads CSTSRPGRMNTEAFF. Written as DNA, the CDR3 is TGCAGCACCTCCCGGCCAGGCAGAATGAACACTGAAGCTTTCTTT.

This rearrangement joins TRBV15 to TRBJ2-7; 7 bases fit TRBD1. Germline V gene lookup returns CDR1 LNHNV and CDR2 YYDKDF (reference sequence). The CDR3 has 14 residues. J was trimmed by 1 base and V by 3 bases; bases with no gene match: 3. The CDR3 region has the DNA TGTGCCACCAGCAGGGGGGACAGTTCCTACGAGCAGTACGTC. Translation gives CATSRGDSSYEQYV.